These 11 T cell receptor beta chains came from one sample sequenced in a study of T cell responses to AZD1222 COVID-19 vaccine. Sequencing was performed with immunoSEQ multiplex PCR; in TCRdb, only in-frame clones are kept and a portion is missing. The repertoire has about 110,000 clones, about 87% of them found once; the top ten carry over 1.5%. This specimen consisted of peripheral blood, obtained on day 0 of AZD1222 vaccination. These receptors were taken from an adult in good health.

This chain connects TRBV7-8 to TRBJ2-3; tentative D call: TRBD2 (7 bases). V lost 5 bases and J lost 3, with 21 bases in between. CDR1 and CDR2 from the germline V gene are SGHVS and FQNEAQ. The CDR3 is 17 amino acids. The CDR3 protein is CASSPGGLAAITDTQYF. CDR3 bases: TGTGCCAGCAGCCCCGGGGGCCTAGCGGCAATTACAGATACGCAGTATTTT.

The chain uses TRBV9 and TRBJ1-4; the D is unclear. The CDR3 covers 15 residues. CDR1 and CDR2 from the germline V gene are SGDLS and YYNGEE. Between the trimmed V and J ends, which lost 3 bases and 3 bases, there was a span of 12 bases. In nucleotides, the CDR3 is TGTGCCAGCAGCGCGAACGTGGGATCTAATGAAAAACTGTTTTTT. Protein: CASSANVGSNEKLFF.

CDR3 DNA: TGTGCCTGGAGTGTACGGGTGATAACGGGGGAGCTGTTTTTT. Translating gives CAWSVRVITGELFF. J is TRBJ2-2 and V is TRBV30; D gene uncertain. Germline CDR1 is GTSNPN and CDR2 is SVGIG (reference sequence). CDR3 length equals 14 residues. V was shortened by 0 bases and J by 8 bases, with 13 bases between the two germline ends. Looking up the rest from reference TRBV30 and TRBJ2-2 gives the full variable domain: SQTIHQWPATLVQPVGSPLSLECTVEGTSNPNLYWYRQAAGRGLQLLFYSVGIGQISSEVPQNLSASRPQDRQFILSSKKLLLSDSGFYLCAWSVRVITGELFFGEGSRLTVL.

The chain has TRBV27 and TRBJ1-2, with D possibly TRBD1 on 5 matching bases. This CDR3 is 16 amino acids long. Germline V gene lookup returns CDR1 MNHEY and CDR2 SMNVEV (reference sequence). V shed 0 bases and J shed 5 bases, with 16 bases lying between them. The CDR3 coding sequence is TGTGCCAGCAGTTTATCCAAGGCTGGGGCAGCGTATGGCTACACCTTC. It encodes CASSLSKAGAAYGYTF.

This chain uses TRBV4-2 with TRBJ2-1; 7 bases agree with TRBD2. The CDR3 loop spans 16 amino acids. Germline V CDR1 and CDR2: LGHNA, YNFKEQ. Trimming at V came to 4 bases and at J to 6 bases, leaving 12 bases not matched to a gene. The CDR3 reads CASSPGTPAGVNEQFF. CDR3 coding DNA: TGTGCCAGCAGCCCCGGGACGCCTGCGGGGGTCAATGAGCAGTTCTTC.

The rearrangement uses TRBV5-8 and TRBJ2-7, with D possibly being TRBD2 (5 bases). The CDR3 is 15 amino acids. Trimming pared 2 bases from V and 2 bases from J, leaving 14 bases between. Per the germline V gene, CDR1 is SGHTS and CDR2 is YDEGEE. Here the CDR3 DNA reads TGTGCCAGCAGCTTTCTACTAGGGCCCACCTACGAGCAGTACTTC. This encodes CASSFLLGPTYEQYF. The full variable domain, completed using reference TRBV5-8 and TRBJ2-7, is EAGVTQSPTHLIKTRGQQATLRCSPISGHTSVYWYQQALGLGLQFLLWYDEGEERNRGNFPPRFSGRQFPNYSSELNVNALELEDSALYLCASSFLLGPTYEQYFGPGTRLTVT.

The J gene is TRBJ1-3, the V gene TRBV27; TRBD1 matches 9 bases. This CDR3 has 14 amino acids. Germline CDR1 and CDR2: MNHEY and SMNVEV (reference sequence). Germline trimming cut 5 bases from V and 2 bases from J; bases unmatched to any gene: 1. The CDR3 nucleotides are TGTGCCAGCAGTCGGACAGGGGCTGGAAACACCATATATTTT. It yields the protein CASSRTGAGNTIYF.

V gene TRBV3-1 (or the pseudogene TRBV3-2) combines with J gene TRBJ2-3, with TRBD2 matching 10 bases. In germline, CDR1 is LGHDT, CDR2 YNNKEL (reference sequence). The CDR3 has 16 residues. Trimming took 3 bases from V and 4 from J; bases not matched to a gene: 7. The CDR3 DNA is TGTGCCAGCAGCCAGGAGCGGGGGGGCTTCCCAGATACGCAGTATTTT. Its protein product is CASSQERGGFPDTQYF.

V and J are TRBV10-3 and TRBJ1-1; D is undetermined. The CDR3 extends over 12 amino acids. Trimming removed 6 bases from V and 3 bases from J, with 8 bases in between. Germline assignment: CDR1 ENHRY and CDR2 SYGVKD. The DNA for the CDR3 is TGTGCCATCAGCAACGGGGACACTGAAGCTTTCTTT. The encoded protein is CAISNGDTEAFF.

The chain joins TRBV25-1 to TRBJ1-2; possibly TRBD1 for D (6 bases). V lost 6 bases and J lost 6, with 11 bases in between. Germline loops: CDR1 MGHDK, CDR2 SYGVNS. CDR3 length: 12 amino acids. This CDR3 is CASRGSGDGYTF. CDR3 bases: TGTGCCAGCAGAGGATCAGGGGATGGCTACACCTTC.

Only one count was recorded for this clone. The chain joins TRBV5-1 to TRBJ2-3, with no clear D. This CDR3 is built from 11 residues. Germline CDR1 SGHRS, CDR2 YFSETQ. Trimming stripped 4 bases from V and 6 bases from J, with 6 bases between. The chain's CDR3 is CASSRADTQYF. DNA for the CDR3: TGCGCCAGCAGCAGGGCGGATACGCAGTATTTT.